This T cell receptor beta chain was profiled in a study of blood T cell repertoires in COVID-19. About the study: Material from acute and convalescent COVID-19 was sourced from the United States, Italy and Spain. Sources were T cells, B-cell-depleted T cells, or PBMCs; the material itself was cDNA or gDNA.

Per the authors' pipeline: Researchers report that nucleated cell counts were estimated from reference gene primer amplification. TCRdb keeps only in-frame clones here, not all; method: immunoSEQ multiplex PCR. The D gene and trimming were derived from the DNA, and the V and J assignments and clone size from that table. The sample lists 90,000 to 130,000 clones; 65% to 80% were seen once. The sequence derives from a woman in her fifties or sixties with acute or convalescent COVID-19. Sequencing was carried out using peripheral blood.

Here the CDR3 DNA reads TGTGCCAGCAGCCAGGCGGGGGGGCCGGGATCCTACAATGAGCAGTTCTTC. Its protein is CASSQAGGPGSYNEQFF. V is TRBV4-2 and J is TRBJ2-1; 9 bases line up with TRBD2. From germline, CDR1 is LGHNA and CDR2 YNFKEQ. With V trimmed by 3 bases and J by 1 base, 7 bases remained unmatched. CDR3 size: 17 residues.